This is a list of T cell receptor beta chains from one sample in a study of blood T cell repertoires in COVID-19. Sequencing was performed with immunoSEQ multiplex PCR; in TCRdb, only in-frame clones are kept and a portion is missing. The profile covers approximately 350,000 clones, with 65% to 85% appearing a single time and around 3% taken by the ten largest. Specimen: peripheral blood. These receptor sequences come from a young man with active or convalescent COVID-19. Each CDR3 is given with its conserved first and last residue. D genes are given only for firm matches. Clone size is not always given. Where it is, it says once, few, many or a class for expanded clones.

abundance: .; d_gene: .; j_gene: TRBJ1-2; v_gene: TRBV9; CDR3aa: CASSVLTVANYGYTF; CDR3nt: TGTGCCAGCAGCGTATTGACAGTAGCTAACTATGGCTACACCTTC
abundance: .; d_gene: .; j_gene: TRBJ1-6; v_gene: TRBV2; CDR3aa: CASTRGGQNSPLHF; CDR3nt: TGTGCCAGCACTCGGGGGGGGCAGAATTCACCCCTCCACTTT
abundance: .; d_gene: .; j_gene: TRBJ2-1; v_gene: TRBV19; CDR3aa: CASSNRELGEQFF; CDR3nt: TGTGCCAGTAGCAACCGGGAGCTCGGTGAGCAGTTCTTC
abundance: .; d_gene: .; j_gene: TRBJ2-5; v_gene: TRBV7-8; CDR3aa: CATLQGIGETQYF; CDR3nt: TGTGCCACCCTACAGGGAATAGGAGAGACCCAGTACTTC
abundance: .; d_gene: .; j_gene: TRBJ2-7; v_gene: TRBV7-9; CDR3aa: CASSSGGSSLPEQYF; CDR3nt: TGTGCCAGCAGCTCCGGAGGATCTTCCCTTCCCGAGCAGTACTTC
abundance: .; d_gene: .; j_gene: TRBJ2-2; v_gene: TRBV5-5; CDR3aa: CASSWRGTGELFF; CDR3nt: TGTGCCAGCAGCTGGAGGGGTACCGGGGAGCTGTTTTTT
abundance: .; d_gene: TRBD1; j_gene: TRBJ2-3; v_gene: TRBV7-9; CDR3aa: CASSILTGAGDTQYF; CDR3nt: TGTGCCAGCAGCATCCTGACAGGGGCTGGAGATACGCAGTATTTT
abundance: once; d_gene: .; j_gene: TRBJ2-1; v_gene: TRBV27; CDR3aa: CASSLDQSGYNEQFF; CDR3nt: TGTGCCAGCAGTTTAGACCAGTCAGGGTACAATGAGCAGTTCTTC
abundance: .; d_gene: TRBD1; j_gene: TRBJ1-2; v_gene: TRBV5-1; CDR3aa: CASSLVPTGDYGYTF; CDR3nt: TGCGCCAGCAGCTTAGTCCCCACAGGGGACTATGGCTACACCTTC
abundance: .; d_gene: .; j_gene: TRBJ2-7; v_gene: TRBV28; CDR3aa: CASSPPPVGTGRGGEQYF; CDR3nt: TGTGCCAGCAGTCCCCCGCCCGTCGGGACAGGACGGGGAGGGGAGCAGTACTTC
abundance: .; d_gene: .; j_gene: TRBJ2-7; v_gene: TRBV6-6; CDR3aa: CASSYADTNEQYF; CDR3nt: TGTGCCAGCAGTTACGCCGACACGAACGAGCAGTACTTC
abundance: few; d_gene: .; j_gene: TRBJ1-4; v_gene: TRBV30; CDR3aa: CAWSAVQFKLFF; CDR3nt: TGTGCCTGGAGTGCGGTCCAATTCAAACTGTTTTTT
abundance: .; d_gene: TRBD1; j_gene: TRBJ1-5; v_gene: TRBV30; CDR3aa: CACDRGNQPQHF; CDR3nt: TGTGCCTGTGACAGGGGCAATCAGCCCCAGCATTTT
abundance: .; d_gene: .; j_gene: TRBJ2-3; v_gene: TRBV7-8; CDR3aa: CASSLASPGSTDTQYF; CDR3nt: TGTGCCAGCAGCTTAGCGAGTCCGGGAAGCACAGATACGCAGTATTTT
abundance: once; d_gene: .; j_gene: TRBJ1-2; v_gene: TRBV3-1/TRBV3-2; CDR3aa: CASSQGDRRNGYTF; CDR3nt: TGTGCCAGCAGCCAAGGAGACAGGAGGAATGGCTACACCTTC
abundance: .; d_gene: TRBD2; j_gene: TRBJ2-1; v_gene: TRBV6-2/TRBV6-3; CDR3aa: CASSLAASREQFF; CDR3nt: TGTGCCAGCAGTCTAGCGGCGAGTCGGGAGCAGTTCTTC
abundance: .; d_gene: .; j_gene: TRBJ2-2; v_gene: TRBV7-2; CDR3aa: CASSPSTGELFF; CDR3nt: TGTGCCAGCAGCCCCAGCACCGGGGAGCTGTTTTTT
abundance: .; d_gene: TRBD2; j_gene: TRBJ2-7; v_gene: TRBV2; CDR3aa: CASSKGLAGVVEQYF; CDR3nt: TGTGCCAGCAGTAAAGGACTAGCGGGGGTGGTTGAGCAGTACTTC
abundance: once; d_gene: .; j_gene: TRBJ1-5; v_gene: TRBV7-8; CDR3aa: CASSVYRDQPQHF; CDR3nt: TGTGCCAGCAGCGTTTACAGGGATCAGCCCCAGCATTTT
abundance: .; d_gene: .; j_gene: TRBJ1-2; v_gene: TRBV5-1; CDR3aa: CASSLERGMNTF; CDR3nt: TGCGCCAGCAGCTTGGAACGGGGGATGAACACCTTC
abundance: .; d_gene: .; j_gene: TRBJ1-2; v_gene: TRBV12-3/TRBV12-4; CDR3aa: CASSFLGGGYTF; CDR3nt: TGTGCCAGCAGTTTTCTTGGCGGCGGCTACACCTTC
abundance: .; d_gene: .; j_gene: TRBJ2-5; v_gene: TRBV5-4; CDR3aa: CASSAPRPSSGETQYF; CDR3nt: TGTGCCAGCAGCGCCCCTAGGCCATCCTCGGGAGAGACCCAGTACTTC
abundance: .; d_gene: .; j_gene: TRBJ1-2; v_gene: TRBV12-3/TRBV12-4; CDR3aa: CASSLEGRGGYTF; CDR3nt: TGTGCCAGCAGTTTGGAGGGGAGAGGTGGCTACACCTTC
abundance: .; d_gene: TRBD2; j_gene: TRBJ2-1; v_gene: TRBV6-4; CDR3aa: CASSVGLAGRDEQFF; CDR3nt: TGTGCCAGCAGTGTGGGACTAGCGGGAAGGGATGAGCAGTTCTTC
abundance: .; d_gene: .; j_gene: TRBJ2-7; v_gene: TRBV3-1/TRBV3-2; CDR3aa: CASSQGSYEQYF; CDR3nt: TGTGCCAGCAGCCAAGGGAGCTACGAGCAGTACTTC
abundance: few; d_gene: TRBD1; j_gene: TRBJ1-5; v_gene: TRBV2; CDR3aa: CASSGDRAIQPQHF; CDR3nt: TGTGCCAGCAGTGGGGACAGGGCCATTCAGCCCCAGCATTTT
abundance: .; d_gene: .; j_gene: TRBJ2-2; v_gene: TRBV4-3; CDR3aa: CASSPTYLSLTGELFF; CDR3nt: TGCGCCAGCAGCCCCACCTATCTCTCTCTCACCGGGGAGCTGTTTTTT
abundance: .; d_gene: .; j_gene: TRBJ2-7; v_gene: TRBV9; CDR3aa: CASSPSGDEQYF; CDR3nt: TGTGCCAGCAGCCCTTCGGGGGACGAGCAGTACTTC
abundance: few; d_gene: TRBD2; j_gene: TRBJ2-1; v_gene: TRBV30; CDR3aa: CAWGAGARDNEQFF; CDR3nt: TGTGCCTGGGGTGCGGGAGCTCGCGATAATGAGCAGTTCTTC